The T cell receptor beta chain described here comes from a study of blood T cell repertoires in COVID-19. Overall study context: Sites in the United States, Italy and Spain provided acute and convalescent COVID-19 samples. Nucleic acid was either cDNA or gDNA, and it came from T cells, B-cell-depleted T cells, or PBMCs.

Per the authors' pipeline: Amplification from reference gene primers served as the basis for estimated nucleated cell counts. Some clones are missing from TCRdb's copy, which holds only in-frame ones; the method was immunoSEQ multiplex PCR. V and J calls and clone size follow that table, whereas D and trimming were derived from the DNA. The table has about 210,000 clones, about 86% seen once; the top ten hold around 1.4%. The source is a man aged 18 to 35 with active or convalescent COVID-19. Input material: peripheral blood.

The CDR3 protein is CASRTGSGRTDTQYF. The CDR3 DNA is TGTGCCAGCAGAACGGGCAGCGGTAGAACAGATACGCAGTATTTT. The chain has TRBV7-9 and TRBJ2-3, with D tentatively TRBD2 (5 bases). This CDR3 is 15 amino acids long. Germline lookup yields CDR1 SEHNR and CDR2 FQNEAQ (reference sequence). V lost 6 bases and J lost 3, with 16 bases in between. Full variable domain (missing parts from reference TRBV7-9 and TRBJ2-3): DTGVSQNPRHKITKRGQNVTFRCDPISEHNRLYWYRQTLGQGPEFLTYFQNEAQLEKSRLLSDRFSAERPKGSFSTLEIQRTEQGDSAMYLCASRTGSGRTDTQYFGPGTRLTVL.